This passage covers 13 T cell receptor beta chains from one sample sequenced in a study of response to subunit inactivated influenza vaccine. TCRdb re-analysed the RT-PCR reads in MiXCR, keeping a single row per CDR3 protein. The sample consists of hundreds of thousands of distinct CDR3 sequences, approximately 14% of them appearing once. The sequencing here drew on PBMCs from blood, taken about 11 days after vaccination. Receptors were obtained from a man in his forties or fifties who received an inactivated influenza vaccine.

For the CDR3, the DNA is TGTGCCAGCTCTCTTCCTGTAGGGCTCTCCTACGAGCAGTACTTC. This sequence encodes CASSLPVGLSYEQYF. The rearrangement links TRBV2 to TRBJ2-7; unclear D gene. V shed 8 bases and J shed 0 bases, with 17 bases lying between them. The CDR3 totals 15 residues. Germline V gene sequence: CDR1 SNHLY, CDR2 FYNNEI.

This chain links TRBV27 with TRBJ2-7; 7 bases fit TRBD1. V gave up 10 bases and J gave up 5 bases; unmatched junction bases: 5. Per germline, CDR1 MNHEY and CDR2 SMNVEV (reference sequence). The CDR3 has 11 amino acids. In nucleotides, the CDR3 is TGTGCCATAAGACAGGGTAACGAGCAGTACTTC. Protein: CAIRQGNEQYF.

The chain has TRBV11-2 and TRBJ1-1, with unresolved D. V lost 4 bases, J lost 7 bases, and 19 bases lay in between. The CDR3 consists of 15 residues. Looked up from germline, CDR1 is SGHAT and CDR2 is FQNNGV. CDR3 nucleotides: TGTGCCAGCAGCTCCGCTAGGACGGGGAAAGGTGAAGCTTTCTTT. It encodes CASSSARTGKGEAFF. Using reference TRBV11-2 and TRBJ1-1 for the parts outside the CDR3, the full variable domain is EAGVAQSPRYKIIEKRQSVAFWCNPISGHATLYWYQQILGQGPKLLIQFQNNGVVDDSQLPKDRFSAERLKGVDSTLKIQPAKLEDSAVYLCASSSARTGKGEAFFGQGTRLTVV.

The V and J genes are TRBV6-5 and TRBJ1-1, with D unresolved. From germline, CDR1 is MNHEY and CDR2 SVGAGI. Between the trimmed V and J ends, which lost 0 bases and 4 bases, there was a span of 9 bases. CDR3 length: 14 amino acids. For the CDR3, the DNA is TGTGCCAGCAGTTACTCGGTAGTCGCCACTGAAGCTTTCTTT. Protein product: CASSYSVVATEAFF.

CDR3 in amino acids: CASSSTVRGSPQHF. The CDR3, as DNA: TGTGCCAGCAGTTCGACTGTTCGTGGGTCGCCCCAGCATTTT. V gene TRBV6-5 combines with J gene TRBJ1-5; D call uncertain. Deletions cut 4 bases from V and 9 bases from J, with 16 bases between. Germline V lookup: CDR1 MNHEY, CDR2 SVGAGI. The CDR3 runs 14 residues.

The chain couples TRBV20-1 to TRBJ1-1; the match to TRBD1 covers 8 bases. V was pared by 5 bases and J by 5 bases, with 10 bases of the junction left unmatched. From germline, CDR1 is DFQATT and CDR2 SNEGSKA (reference sequence). There are 14 residues in the CDR3. The CDR3 DNA reads as TGCAGTGCTCTTATCGGACAGGGACGTACTGAAGCTTTCTTT. This gives the protein CSALIGQGRTEAFF.

The V call is TRBV12-3 or TRBV12-4, the J call TRBJ2-2; D call uncertain. The CDR3 has 12 amino acids. Trimming stripped 7 bases from V and 6 bases from J, with 9 bases between. This chain's CDR3 is CASTPRSGELFF. The CDR3 DNA reads TGTGCCAGCACCCCCCGTTCCGGGGAGCTGTTTTTT.

In its sample, this clonotype was seen a few times. The final CDR3 position lacks the conserved phenylalanine or tryptophan, pointing to a likely read error. The rearrangement uses TRBV7-9 and TRBJ1-1, with D possibly being TRBD1 (6 bases). Germline V lookup: CDR1 SEHNR, CDR2 FQNEAQ (reference sequence). Trimming cost V 1 base and J 1 base, with 7 bases left between them. This CDR3 comprises 14 residues. The CDR3 DNA reads TGTGCCAGCAGCTTAGAACAGGGGAACACTGAAGCTTTCGTT. The encoded protein is CASSLEQGNTEAFV.

The chain recombines TRBV20-1 with TRBJ2-7, with D possibly TRBD1 on 6 matching bases. Germline V gene sequence: CDR1 DFQATT, CDR2 SNEGSKA (reference sequence). V was shortened by 3 bases and J by 4 bases, with 10 bases between the two germline ends. This CDR3 region has 12 residues. The CDR3, as DNA: TGCAGTGCTAGGCCTCAGGGGTACGAGCAGTACTTC. Translated: CSARPQGYEQYF.

This clonotype was seen repeatedly, ten times or more. This chain connects TRBV7-8 to TRBJ2-3; 11 bases line up with TRBD2. Germline lookup yields CDR1 SGHVS and CDR2 FQNEAQ. This CDR3 is built from 16 residues. The V segment lost 1 base and the J segment 4 bases; nucleotides outside the gene matches: 4. CDR3 nucleotides: TGTGCCAGCAGCTTAGAAACTAGCGGGAGCCCAGATACGCAGTATTTT. It specifies CASSLETSGSPDTQYF. Based on the CDR3 plus reference TRBV7-8 and TRBJ2-3, the full variable domain is GAGVSQSPRYKVAKRGQDVALRCDPISGHVSLFWYQQALGQGPEFLTYFQNEAQLDKSGLPSDRFFAERPEGSVSTLKIQRTQQEDSAVYLCASSLETSGSPDTQYFGPGTRLTVL.

The rearrangement links TRBV2 to TRBJ1-1, with unresolved D. CDR1 is SNHLY and CDR2 is FYNNEI in the germline V gene. Trimming took off 1 base at V and 6 bases at J, with 12 bases between the two ends. The CDR3 is 14 amino acids. The CDR3 DNA sequence: TGTGCCAGCAGTGAAGGCGCCAGGAGCCCTGAAGCTTTCTTT. Amino acid sequence: CASSEGARSPEAFF.

The V gene is TRBV7-2, the J gene TRBJ1-1; D is possibly TRBD1 (5 bases). Trimming removed 2 bases from V and 1 base from J, with 11 bases in between. This CDR3 contains 15 residues. Germline V gives CDR1 SGHTA, CDR2 FQGNSA. This CDR3 is CASSLPGMANTEAFF. The CDR3 bases are TGTGCCAGCAGCTTACCAGGGATGGCGAACACTGAAGCTTTCTTT.

This clonotype has more than one count but fewer than ten. The V gene is TRBV9, the J gene TRBJ2-1; D may be TRBD1 or TRBD2 (5 bases each). The CDR3 runs to 13 residues. V lost 0 bases, J lost 7 bases, and 8 bases lay in between. Germline loops: CDR1 SGDLS, CDR2 YYNGEE. Here the CDR3 reads CASSVAWGNEQFF. Here the CDR3 DNA reads TGTGCCAGCAGCGTAGCTTGGGGGAATGAGCAGTTCTTC.